Sequencing of this TCR beta chain was carried out in a study of CD8 T cells in Susac syndrome. V shed 5 bases, J shed 6 bases, and the junction held 12 bases outside the gene matches. The CDR3 spans 18 residues. Germline loops: CDR1 SGHAT, CDR2 FQNNGV. Negative isolation was used for CD8+ and CD4+ T cells, and FACS enrichment was applied to TEMRA cells. Study-level findings and limits: Within Susac syndrome CD4+ T cell repertoires, clonal expansion was not evident. The study recognized that its TCR sequencing and HLA analysis covered a relatively small number of individuals.

The authors reverse transcribed roughly 0.5 to 1 ug RNA with random hexamers. TCRdb itself ran the immunoSEQ multiplex PCR reads through MiXCR, one entry per CDR3 protein. The sample consists of over 150,000 distinct CDR3 sequences, roughly 95% of them appearing once. On this clonotype: Its antigen is as yet unknown.

The rearrangement links TRBV11-2 to TRBJ2-1, with 14 nucleotides matching TRBD2. The sequence derives from a human donor with Susac syndrome. Material for sequencing was CD4+ T cells from PBMCs. CDR3 amino acids: CASSRTSGGIRHVNEQFF. CDR3 coding DNA: TGTGCCAGCAGCAGGACTAGCGGGGGGATACGACACGTCAATGAGCAGTTCTTC.